This paragraph covers one T cell receptor (beta chain) sequence. Its specificity is unknown. The data stem from a study of naive and memory T cell subsets. Points from the study as a whole: TCR transcript changes with activation or differentiation may affect this RNA method.

Ligated cDNA underwent four rounds of PCR with nested alpha and beta constant region primers and SP2. Reverse transcription of blood and skin TCR RNA was primed at alpha and beta constant regions. TCRdb ran MiXCR on the UMI-ligation and nested PCR reads and lists one entry per CDR3 protein. The repertoire holds about 25,000 distinct CDR3 sequences, with around 5% as singletons. V was clipped by 3 bases and J by 0 bases, with 15 bases between them. The germline V gene encodes CDR1 LNHDA and CDR2 SQIVND (reference sequence). The CDR3 loop spans 17 amino acids. An oligonucleotide containing a UMI was ligated to the 3' end of TCR cDNA. Whole-blood samples were 2 to 3 ml of peripheral blood from healthy adult volunteers. Unsorted total RNA, about 1 to 1000 ng, was DNase treated before reverse transcription.

This receptor was identified in an adult in good health. The sequencing input was blood. V gene TRBV19 combines with J gene TRBJ2-1; D is unresolved. CDR3 coding DNA: TGTGCCAGTAGTATCTCAAACTGGGTTAGCTCCTACAATGAGCAGTTCTTC. It translates to CASSISNWVSSYNEQFF.